The source of this T cell receptor beta chain is a study of shared clonotypes between healthy human individuals (dated by TCRdb to the early 2020s). With regard to the full study: The cohort comprised two women and a few men aged 18 to 49 years. To estimate repertoire size and how much clonotype sharing occurs between individuals, the study deeply sequenced the blood TCR repertoires of five healthy adults. For each donor, CD4 naive and CD4 memory were each run on three plates, CD8 naive on two plates, and CD8 memory on one plate. Leukapheresis yielded between about 0.94 and 9.5 billion PBMCs per donor. Different laboratories and diverse techniques were used to prepare libraries and sequence TCR repertoires, to increase sequencing depth and limit assay-specific biases. Here is what the overall study found, with its caveats: Because the study included only a small number of donors, the genetic and exposure-history diversity represented was limited. When a handful of donors were compared, the shared fraction of clonotypes was roughly 4.8% for naive CD4, 3% to 4% for naive CD8, 2% to 2.5% for memory CD4, and around 0.37% for memory CD8. Incomplete sequencing was indicated by rarefaction of sorted-subset datasets, despite the large sequencing depth. Compared with non-shared clonotypes, clonotypes shared by all four sorted-subset donors had higher generation probabilities. Estimated clonotype richness was generally larger for naive than for memory subsets. Pairwise subsampling indicated that sequencing depth was expected to affect the degree of clonotype sharing among donors. Sampling was restricted to blood, and TCR repertoires in tissue are likely to differ from TCR repertoires in blood.

CDR3 length: 13 amino acids, cysteine to phenylalanine. The read is trimmed to its CDR3 DNA, 39 bases read in frame from base 1. V and J are truncated by 3 bases and 4 bases respectively, leaving an intervening sequence of 10 bases. From a lookup of the germline V gene, CDR1 and CDR2 are MGHRA and YSYEKL. With regard to this clone: It lacks a known antigen. Qualities for individual bases were not recorded, and no much larger clone is one base off.

CD8 naive samples consisted of CD45RO-negative cells that were positively selected for CCR7, yielding a CD45RA+CCR7+ population without TemRA cells. The donors were healthy, HIV-negative adults who had no recently reported acute infections or vaccinations. All donors were Caucasian adults living in Nashville, Tennessee, USA. After blood collection by leukapheresis, PBMCs were isolated using Ficoll-Histopaque density gradient centrifugation and then cryopreserved in the vapor phase of liquid nitrogen. Purity and quantity of every magnetically sorted T cell population were checked by analytical flow cytometry. Genomic DNA was isolated from every sorted fraction and measured by UV absorbance on a Nanodrop 2000c. Using the deep immunoSEQ assay, multiplex PCR amplified TCR CDR3 regions from genomic DNA. For each cell subset, the extracted genomic DNA was distributed evenly across all wells of several immunoSEQ 96-well plates, and each plate served as one replicate. For sorted subsets, about 0.2 ug genomic DNA, equal to tens of thousands of T cell genomes, was loaded into each replicate PCR. The purified libraries were quantified using a Qubit 3.0 fluorometer, sized with a Bioanalyzer 2100, and then quantified again using the KAPA Library Quantification kit. Every immunoSEQ 96-well plate was sequenced on a dedicated single-read 150-cycle Illumina NextSeq 550 flow cell. The original methods were these. The immunoSEQ output contained only junctional sequences without quality scores, so filtering could not match that applied to full-length reads. Sequences were annotated with PyIR, a Python wrapper for IgBLAST v1.9, using IMGT germline references to assign V/J genes and CDR3. Reads were removed for weak V/J assignments (E-value above 1e-6), missing CDR3, stop codons, out-of-frame junctions, or ambiguous translated residues. V3J clonotypes were defined by identical inferred V gene, J gene, and CDR3 amino acid sequence. The percentage overlap between two repertoires was calculated by dividing the number of shared unique clonotypes by the size of the smaller repertoire. RTK rarefaction, the Chao1 estimator, and Recon v2.1 estimates of unobserved clonotypes were used to assess repertoire richness. For all TCRbeta clonotypes obtained by the gDNA method from a few donors, generation probabilities were computed with OLGA. TCRdb's version of the immuneACCESS table is confined to in-frame rearrangements and falls short of the full clone set. An unresolved V gene accounts for under half of the shortfall where checked; the remainder is of unknown origin. That table supplies the V and J calls and clone size; D and trimming were determined from the DNA. The sample includes nearly 2 million clones, with 85% to 95% observed a single time. The ten largest clones represent 1% to 1.5% of the sample.

The sample taken for sequencing was naive CD8+ T cells sorted from blood. The sample's cell subset or site label, decoded: CD45RA+CCR7+. The TCR sequence derives from a man aged 18 to 29 in good health. The chain is assembled from TRBV4-1 and TRBJ2-7, with the D gene not clear enough to name. The CDR3 has the sequence CASSHKAGYEQYF. The DNA sequence follows: TGCGCCAGCAGCCATAAAGCCGGGTACGAGCAGTACTTC.